Listed below are T cell receptor beta chains from one sample, sequenced in a study of vaccination and CD4 T cells after COVID-19. TCRdb reanalysed the PCR reads using MiXCR and keeps one entry per CDR3 protein. The table records about 11,000 distinct CDR3 sequences, approximately 70% of them present only once. These receptors' targets are unknown. The sample taken for sequencing was CD4+ T cells from blood, cultured in vitro. These receptors were collected from a human donor who had recovered from COVID-19. CDR3s include the opening cysteine and the closing phenylalanine or tryptophan. A D gene is named only where the DNA matches it firmly. Rows give clone size only sometimes, using once, few, many, or a class for an expanded clone.

j_gene: TRBJ1-4; d_gene: NA; v_gene: TRBV20-1; len: 14; abundance: few; CDR3nt: TGCAGTGCTATAGACAGCCTCACTAATGAAAAACTGTTTTTT; CDR3aa: CSAIDSLTNEKLFF
j_gene: TRBJ2-7; d_gene: TRBD2; v_gene: TRBV20-1; len: 17; abundance: NA; CDR3nt: TGCAGTGCCCGAAACCGACTAGCGGGGGCCCGCTCCTACGAGCAGTACTTC; CDR3aa: CSARNRLAGARSYEQYF
j_gene: TRBJ1-2; d_gene: TRBD1; v_gene: TRBV2; len: 13; abundance: few; CDR3nt: TGTGCCAGCAGACGGGACAGCGGGATGCGCTACACCTTC; CDR3aa: CASRRDSGMRYTF
j_gene: TRBJ2-3; d_gene: TRBD1; v_gene: TRBV7-2; len: 16; abundance: NA; CDR3nt: TGTGCCAGCAGCCTACTGACAGGGATGGGGACAGATACGCAGTATTTT; CDR3aa: CASSLLTGMGTDTQYF
j_gene: TRBJ1-3; d_gene: NA; v_gene: TRBV10-1; len: 15; abundance: NA; CDR3nt: TGCGTCAGCAGCCCCGGGACTTACTCTGGAAACACCATATATTTT; CDR3aa: CVSSPGTYSGNTIYF
j_gene: TRBJ1-1; d_gene: NA; v_gene: TRBV20-1; len: 14; abundance: once; CDR3nt: TGCAGTGCTAGAGTCGGCGAGAAGAACACTGAAGCTTTCTTT; CDR3aa: CSARVGEKNTEAFF
j_gene: TRBJ1-2; d_gene: NA; v_gene: TRBV28; len: 15; abundance: NA; CDR3nt: TGTGCCAGCGGCAGTTTCGGGGGAACCAACTATGGCTACACCTTC; CDR3aa: CASGSFGGTNYGYTF
j_gene: TRBJ2-5; d_gene: TRBD1; v_gene: TRBV5-4; len: 16; abundance: NA; CDR3nt: TGTGCCAGCAGTTCACCTGTCGGGACAGGGGAAGAGACCCAGTACTTC; CDR3aa: CASSSPVGTGEETQYF
j_gene: TRBJ2-5; d_gene: NA; v_gene: TRBV20-1; len: 14; abundance: NA; CDR3nt: TGCAGTGCTAGAGGTTATGCCTCTCAAGAGACCCAGTACTTC; CDR3aa: CSARGYASQETQYF
j_gene: TRBJ2-6; d_gene: NA; v_gene: TRBV5-1; len: 17; abundance: NA; CDR3nt: TGCGCCAGCAGCAGAACAGGAGCTACCTCTGGGGCCAACGTCCTGACTTTC; CDR3aa: CASSRTGATSGANVLTF
j_gene: TRBJ2-7; d_gene: TRBD2; v_gene: TRBV7-2; len: 14; abundance: NA; CDR3nt: TGTGCCAGCAGCTTAGAACTAGCGGGAGTCGAGCAGTACTTC; CDR3aa: CASSLELAGVEQYF
j_gene: TRBJ1-6; d_gene: NA; v_gene: TRBV20-1; len: 15; abundance: medium-sized; CDR3nt: TGCAGTGCTAGACCGGGGAGCTCCTATAATTCACCCCTCCACTTT; CDR3aa: CSARPGSSYNSPLHF
j_gene: TRBJ2-3; d_gene: TRBD2; v_gene: TRBV14; len: 17; abundance: few; CDR3nt: TGTGCCAGCAGCCAAGGGGTTAGCGGGGGAGCCTCACATACGCAGTATTTT; CDR3aa: CASSQGVSGGASHTQYF
j_gene: TRBJ2-3; d_gene: TRBD1; v_gene: TRBV19; len: 13; abundance: NA; CDR3nt: TGTGCCAGTAGTATAAACAGGGGGGATACGCAGTATTTT; CDR3aa: CASSINRGDTQYF
j_gene: TRBJ2-5; d_gene: NA; v_gene: TRBV2; len: 12; abundance: NA; CDR3nt: TGTGCCAGCAGCGGCAACCAAGAGACCCAGTACTTC; CDR3aa: CASSGNQETQYF
j_gene: TRBJ1-2; d_gene: TRBD1; v_gene: TRBV28; len: 12; abundance: NA; CDR3nt: TGTGCCAGCAGTTTTTACAGGGGGACCTACACCTTC; CDR3aa: CASSFYRGTYTF
j_gene: TRBJ2-5; d_gene: TRBD2; v_gene: TRBV11-2; len: 13; abundance: once; CDR3nt: TGTGCCAGCAGGCTAGCGGGGACAGAGACCCAGTACTTC; CDR3aa: CASRLAGTETQYF
j_gene: TRBJ2-3; d_gene: NA; v_gene: TRBV7-8; len: 13; abundance: NA; CDR3nt: TGTGCCAGCAGCCACGGACCCACAGATACGCAGTATTTT; CDR3aa: CASSHGPTDTQYF
j_gene: TRBJ1-2; d_gene: NA; v_gene: TRBV11-2; len: 13; abundance: NA; CDR3nt: TGTGCCAGCAGCTTAGAGGGCAGCTATGGCTACACCTTC; CDR3aa: CASSLEGSYGYTF
j_gene: TRBJ1-2; d_gene: TRBD1; v_gene: TRBV20-1; len: 14; abundance: few; CDR3nt: TGCAGTGCTACGGACAGGGTGACTTCCTATGGCTACACCTTC; CDR3aa: CSATDRVTSYGYTF
j_gene: TRBJ2-3; d_gene: NA; v_gene: TRBV7-9; len: 14; abundance: NA; CDR3nt: TGTGCCAGCAGTTGGGGGGCCGGCACAGATACGCAGTATTTT; CDR3aa: CASSWGAGTDTQYF
j_gene: TRBJ1-4; d_gene: NA; v_gene: TRBV14; len: 15; abundance: NA; CDR3nt: TGTGCCAGCAGCCAAGTACAGGGTATTAATGAAAAACTGTTTTTT; CDR3aa: CASSQVQGINEKLFF
j_gene: TRBJ2-1; d_gene: TRBD2; v_gene: TRBV2; len: 16; abundance: NA; CDR3nt: TGTGCCAGCACCAAAAACGGGCTAGCGGGGGATAATGAGCAGTTCTTC; CDR3aa: CASTKNGLAGDNEQFF
j_gene: TRBJ2-7; d_gene: NA; v_gene: TRBV5-8; len: 15; abundance: NA; CDR3nt: TGTGCCAGCAGCTGGGGAGGCGTCGTCCAGAACGAGCAGTACTTC; CDR3aa: CASSWGGVVQNEQYF
j_gene: TRBJ1-2; d_gene: NA; v_gene: TRBV7-2; len: 16; abundance: NA; CDR3nt: TGTGCCAGCAGCTTACTCCCGGTCTCAACAAACTATGGCTACACCTTC; CDR3aa: CASSLLPVSTNYGYTF
j_gene: TRBJ1-5; d_gene: TRBD1; v_gene: TRBV20-1; len: 14; abundance: NA; CDR3nt: TGCAGTGCTCAGGGACAGGGCGACAATCAGCCCCAGCATTTT; CDR3aa: CSAQGQGDNQPQHF
j_gene: TRBJ1-1; d_gene: NA; v_gene: TRBV28; len: 14; abundance: few; CDR3nt: TGTGCCAGCAGTTTATACGCATTGAACACTGAAGCTTTCTTT; CDR3aa: CASSLYALNTEAFF
j_gene: TRBJ1-5; d_gene: TRBD1; v_gene: TRBV6-1; len: 17; abundance: few; CDR3nt: TGTGCCAGCAGTCCTAGACTTTGGACAGGGGGCGATCAGCCCCAGCATTTT; CDR3aa: CASSPRLWTGGDQPQHF
j_gene: TRBJ2-4; d_gene: NA; v_gene: TRBV11-1; len: 14; abundance: NA; CDR3nt: TGTGCCAGCAGCTTGGGGACAGCCAAAAACATTCAGTACTTC; CDR3aa: CASSLGTAKNIQYF
j_gene: TRBJ1-1; d_gene: NA; v_gene: TRBV15; len: 13; abundance: NA; CDR3nt: TGTGCCACCAGCAGAGATGTGGACACTGAAGCTTTCTTT; CDR3aa: CATSRDVDTEAFF
j_gene: TRBJ2-1; d_gene: TRBD1; v_gene: TRBV20-1; len: 14; abundance: NA; CDR3nt: TGCAGTGCTACCGGGACAGGGTCCTACAATGAGCAGTTCTTC; CDR3aa: CSATGTGSYNEQFF
j_gene: TRBJ2-3; d_gene: TRBD2; v_gene: TRBV7-3; len: 16; abundance: NA; CDR3nt: TGTGCCAGCAGCTACCTAGCGGGGGGCCGTACAGATACGCAGTATTTT; CDR3aa: CASSYLAGGRTDTQYF
j_gene: TRBJ1-5; d_gene: TRBD1; v_gene: TRBV28; len: 18; abundance: NA; CDR3nt: TGTGCCAGCAGTTTATGGTTCGGGACAGGAGATAGCAATCAGCCCCAGCATTTT; CDR3aa: CASSLWFGTGDSNQPQHF
j_gene: TRBJ1-1; d_gene: NA; v_gene: TRBV12-3/TRBV12-4; len: 14; abundance: NA; CDR3nt: TGTGCCAGCAGGGGGGGAGCGGAGTACACTGAAGCTTTCTTT; CDR3aa: CASRGGAEYTEAFF
j_gene: TRBJ2-2; d_gene: TRBD1; v_gene: TRBV7-9; len: 16; abundance: large; CDR3nt: TGTGCCAGCAGCTTACGGGGACAGGCTGCCCTCGGGGAGCTGTTTTTT; CDR3aa: CASSLRGQAALGELFF
j_gene: TRBJ1-1; d_gene: NA; v_gene: TRBV7-9; len: 14; abundance: NA; CDR3nt: TGCGCCAGCAGCTTGGAACAGGTAAACACTGAAGCTTTCTTT; CDR3aa: CASSLEQVNTEAFF
j_gene: TRBJ1-1; d_gene: TRBD1; v_gene: TRBV5-4; len: 16; abundance: NA; CDR3nt: TGTGCCAGCAGCGAGGACAGGGGGAATATTTACACTGAAGCTTTCTTT; CDR3aa: CASSEDRGNIYTEAFF
j_gene: TRBJ2-2; d_gene: TRBD1; v_gene: TRBV20-1; len: 13; abundance: NA; CDR3nt: TGCAGTGCTAGAGATGGGACAGGGGGGAAGCTGTTTTTT; CDR3aa: CSARDGTGGKLFF
j_gene: TRBJ2-7; d_gene: NA; v_gene: TRBV7-2; len: 15; abundance: few; CDR3nt: TGTGCCAGCAGCTTACTAGCCTCATTTCGCTACGAGCAGTACTTC; CDR3aa: CASSLLASFRYEQYF
j_gene: TRBJ2-2; d_gene: TRBD2; v_gene: TRBV30; len: 16; abundance: medium-sized; CDR3nt: TGTGCCTGGAGGGGACTAGCGGGAGTCGGGTCCGGGGAGCTGTTTTTT; CDR3aa: CAWRGLAGVGSGELFF
j_gene: TRBJ1-2; d_gene: NA; v_gene: TRBV20-1; len: 13; abundance: NA; CDR3nt: TGCAGTGCTAGCGACAGTACTAACTATGGCTACACCTTC; CDR3aa: CSASDSTNYGYTF
j_gene: TRBJ1-2; d_gene: NA; v_gene: TRBV7-2; len: 13; abundance: NA; CDR3nt: TGTGCCAGCAGCTCCTACCTAACCTCGGGCTACACCTTC; CDR3aa: CASSSYLTSGYTF
j_gene: TRBJ1-1; d_gene: NA; v_gene: TRBV12-3/TRBV12-4; len: 14; abundance: few; CDR3nt: TGTGCCAGCAGTTCCAGTGGGACGCTCACTGAAGCTTTCTTT; CDR3aa: CASSSSGTLTEAFF
j_gene: TRBJ1-2; d_gene: NA; v_gene: TRBV25-1; len: 14; abundance: few; CDR3nt: TGTGCCAGCAGTGAATTGGGGGGAAACTATGGCTACACCTTC; CDR3aa: CASSELGGNYGYTF
j_gene: TRBJ1-4; d_gene: NA; v_gene: TRBV7-2; len: 15; abundance: few; CDR3nt: TGTGCCAGCAGCTTAGGAGCCCGGGGAGGAGAAAAACTGTTTTTT; CDR3aa: CASSLGARGGEKLFF
j_gene: TRBJ2-1; d_gene: TRBD2; v_gene: TRBV19; len: 13; abundance: NA; CDR3nt: TGTGCCAGTAGTACCGGACTAGGGAATGAGCAGTTCTTC; CDR3aa: CASSTGLGNEQFF
j_gene: TRBJ2-1; d_gene: NA; v_gene: TRBV15; len: 15; abundance: NA; CDR3nt: TGTGCCACCAGCGGTGCTAGGCGGGGTCGGAATGAGCAGTTCTTC; CDR3aa: CATSGARRGRNEQFF
j_gene: TRBJ2-3; d_gene: TRBD2; v_gene: TRBV20-1; len: 15; abundance: NA; CDR3nt: TGCAGTGCAGCTAGCGGGGGGTTCGGCACAGATACGCAGTATTTT; CDR3aa: CSAASGGFGTDTQYF
j_gene: TRBJ1-4; d_gene: TRBD1; v_gene: TRBV19; len: 15; abundance: NA; CDR3nt: TGTGCCAGTAGTCGAATAGGGGGCCAGGATGAAAAACTGCTTTTT; CDR3aa: CASSRIGGQDEKLLF
j_gene: TRBJ2-7; d_gene: NA; v_gene: TRBV20-1; len: 11; abundance: NA; CDR3nt: TGCAGTGTTGAGGACTCCTACGAGCAGTACTTC; CDR3aa: CSVEDSYEQYF
j_gene: TRBJ1-2; d_gene: TRBD1; v_gene: TRBV5-4; len: 16; abundance: NA; CDR3nt: TGTGCCAGCAGACCGCCTTCGGGACAGGGGAACTATGGCTACACCTTC; CDR3aa: CASRPPSGQGNYGYTF
j_gene: TRBJ1-5; d_gene: NA; v_gene: TRBV2; len: 15; abundance: NA; CDR3nt: TGTGCCAGCAGTCTAACAGGGTTGGGCAATCAGCCCCAGCATTTT; CDR3aa: CASSLTGLGNQPQHF
j_gene: TRBJ1-6; d_gene: NA; v_gene: TRBV12-3/TRBV12-4; len: 13; abundance: NA; CDR3nt: TGTGCCAGCAGTTTAGGGGGCAATTCACCCCTCCACTTT; CDR3aa: CASSLGGNSPLHF